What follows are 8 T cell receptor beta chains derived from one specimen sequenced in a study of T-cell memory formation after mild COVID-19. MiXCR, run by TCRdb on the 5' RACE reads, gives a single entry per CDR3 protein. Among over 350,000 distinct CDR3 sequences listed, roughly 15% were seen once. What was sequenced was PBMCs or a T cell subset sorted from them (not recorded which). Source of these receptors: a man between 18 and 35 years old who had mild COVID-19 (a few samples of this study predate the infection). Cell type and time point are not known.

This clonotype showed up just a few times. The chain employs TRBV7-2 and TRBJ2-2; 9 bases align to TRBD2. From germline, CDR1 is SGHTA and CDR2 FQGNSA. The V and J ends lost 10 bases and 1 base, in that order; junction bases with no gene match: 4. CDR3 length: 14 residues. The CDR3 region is CANLLAGNTGELFF. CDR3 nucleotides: TGTGCCAACCTACTAGCGGGGAACACCGGGGAGCTGTTTTTT.

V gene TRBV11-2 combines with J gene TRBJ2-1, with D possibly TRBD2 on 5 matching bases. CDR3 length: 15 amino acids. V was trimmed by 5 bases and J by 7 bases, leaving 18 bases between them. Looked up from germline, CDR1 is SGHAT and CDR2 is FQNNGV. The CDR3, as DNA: TGTGCCAGCAGCCGAAGCCCTGGACTGGGGAATGAGCAGTTCTTC. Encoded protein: CASSRSPGLGNEQFF.

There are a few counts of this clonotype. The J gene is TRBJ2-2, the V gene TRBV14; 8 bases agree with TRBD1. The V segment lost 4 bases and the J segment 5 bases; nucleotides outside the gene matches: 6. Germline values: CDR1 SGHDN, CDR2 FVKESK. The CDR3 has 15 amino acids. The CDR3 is CASSRGTGRTGELFF. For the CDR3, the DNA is TGTGCCAGCAGCCGGGGGACAGGACGGACCGGGGAGCTGTTTTTT.

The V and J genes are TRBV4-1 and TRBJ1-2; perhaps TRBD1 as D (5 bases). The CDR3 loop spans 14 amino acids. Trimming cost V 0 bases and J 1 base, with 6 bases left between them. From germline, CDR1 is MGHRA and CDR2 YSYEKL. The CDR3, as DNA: TGCGCCAGCAGCCAAGAGGGGGTTAACTATGGCTACACCTTC. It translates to CASSQEGVNYGYTF.

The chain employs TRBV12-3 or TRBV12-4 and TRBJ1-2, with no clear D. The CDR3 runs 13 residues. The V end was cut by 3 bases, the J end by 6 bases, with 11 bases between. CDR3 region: CASSFRGGDGYTF. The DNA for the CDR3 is TGTGCCAGCAGTTTCCGGGGAGGTGATGGCTACACCTTC.

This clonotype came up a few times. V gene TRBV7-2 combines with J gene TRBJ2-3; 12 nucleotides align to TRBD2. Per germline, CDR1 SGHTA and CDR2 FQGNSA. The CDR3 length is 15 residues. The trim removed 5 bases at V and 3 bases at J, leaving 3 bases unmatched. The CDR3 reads CASSQTSGGTDTQYF. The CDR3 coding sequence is TGTGCCAGCAGCCAGACTAGCGGGGGAACAGATACGCAGTATTTT.

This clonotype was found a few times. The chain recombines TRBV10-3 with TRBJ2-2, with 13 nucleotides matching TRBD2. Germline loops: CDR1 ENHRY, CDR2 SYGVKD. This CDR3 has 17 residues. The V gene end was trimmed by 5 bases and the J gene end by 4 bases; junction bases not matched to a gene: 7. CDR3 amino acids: CAISPRTSGGGTGELFF. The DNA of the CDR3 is TGTGCCATCAGTCCCCGGACTAGCGGGGGCGGCACCGGGGAGCTGTTTTTT.

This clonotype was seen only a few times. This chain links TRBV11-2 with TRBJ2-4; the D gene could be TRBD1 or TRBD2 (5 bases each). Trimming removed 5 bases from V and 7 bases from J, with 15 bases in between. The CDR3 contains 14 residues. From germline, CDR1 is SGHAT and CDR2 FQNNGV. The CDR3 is CASSLTGTENIQYF. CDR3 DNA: TGTGCCAGCAGCCTAACCGGGACGGAGAACATTCAGTACTTC.